The entry below gives a single T cell receptor beta chain sequence along with its context. The CDR3 has 12 amino acids. Germline V gives CDR1 SNHLY, CDR2 FYNNEI. Deletions cut 8 bases from V and 3 bases from J, with 7 bases between. The entry originates in a study of control samples from healthy donors and cancer patients. Produced via immunoSEQ multiplex PCR; TCRdb's table is partial and in-frame only. Found here are 100,000 to 150,000 clones, roughly 89% of them singletons; the top ten hold less than 6%. The V call is TRBV2, the J call TRBJ1-4; D not certain. This receptor was taken from a man between 18 and 35 years old in good health. The sample was blood. The chain's CDR3 is CASRVPNEKLFF. The CDR3 bases are TGTGCCAGCCGAGTCCCTAATGAAAAACTGTTTTTT.